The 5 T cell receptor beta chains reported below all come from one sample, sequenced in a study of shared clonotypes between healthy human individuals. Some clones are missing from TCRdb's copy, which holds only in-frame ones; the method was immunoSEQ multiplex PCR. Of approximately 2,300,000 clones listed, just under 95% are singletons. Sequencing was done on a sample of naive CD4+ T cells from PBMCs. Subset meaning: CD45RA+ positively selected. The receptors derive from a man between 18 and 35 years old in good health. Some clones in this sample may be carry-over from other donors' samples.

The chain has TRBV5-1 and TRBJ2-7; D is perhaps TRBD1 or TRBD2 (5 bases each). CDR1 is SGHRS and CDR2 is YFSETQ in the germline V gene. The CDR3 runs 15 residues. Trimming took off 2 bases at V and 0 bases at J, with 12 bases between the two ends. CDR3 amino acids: CASSLGTHFSYEQYF. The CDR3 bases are TGCGCCAGCAGCTTAGGGACGCACTTCTCCTACGAGCAGTACTTC.

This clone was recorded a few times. CDR3 in amino acids: CAWSVGLNEKLFF. In DNA form, the CDR3 reads TGTGCCTGGAGTGTGGGACTTAATGAAAAACTGTTTTTT. The genes are TRBV30 and TRBJ1-4; D might be TRBD1 (5 bases). V gave up 0 bases and J gave up 4 bases, with 6 bases separating them. CDR3 length: 13 residues. The germline CDR1 and CDR2 sequences are GTSNPN and SVGIG (reference sequence).

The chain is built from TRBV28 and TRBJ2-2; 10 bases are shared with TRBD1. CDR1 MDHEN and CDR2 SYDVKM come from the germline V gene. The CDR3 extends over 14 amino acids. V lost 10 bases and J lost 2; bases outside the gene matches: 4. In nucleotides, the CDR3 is TGTGCCACCCGGACAGGGGGAAACACCGGGGAGCTGTTTTTT. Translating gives CATRTGGNTGELFF.

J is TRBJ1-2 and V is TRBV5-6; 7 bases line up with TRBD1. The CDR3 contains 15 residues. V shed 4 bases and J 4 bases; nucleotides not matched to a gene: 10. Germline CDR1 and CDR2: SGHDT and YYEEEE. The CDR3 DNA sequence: TGTGCCAGCAGCATCGGACAGGCGGGTGTCTATGGCTACACCTTC. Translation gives CASSIGQAGVYGYTF.

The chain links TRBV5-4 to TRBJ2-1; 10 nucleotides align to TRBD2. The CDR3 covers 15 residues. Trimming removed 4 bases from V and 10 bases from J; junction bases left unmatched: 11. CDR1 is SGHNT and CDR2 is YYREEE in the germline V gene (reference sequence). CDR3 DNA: TGTGCCAGCAGCCCCTTGCCTAGCGGGAGAGACGAGCAGTTCTTC. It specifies CASSPLPSGRDEQFF.